These T cell receptor beta chains were read from a single sample in a study of blood T cell repertoires in COVID-19. TCRdb's table, derived via immunoSEQ multiplex PCR, lists solely in-frame clones and lacks some. This sample has roughly 410,000 clones, with approximately 90% found just once. What was sequenced was peripheral blood. The receptors derive from a woman aged 40 to 50 with COVID-19, enrolled during active disease. CDR3s include the opening cysteine and the closing phenylalanine or tryptophan. D genes are given only for firm matches. Clone size is not always given. Where it is, it says once, few, many or a class for expanded clones.

d_call j_call cdr3_length v_call clone_size cdr3_nt cdr3_aa
TRBD1 TRBJ2-7 14 TRBV5-1 once TGCGCCAGCAGCTCGTACAGGGGCCCCTACGAGCAGTACTTC CASSSYRGPYEQYF
NA TRBJ1-2 14 TRBV24-1 NA TGTGCCACCAAGTCGGAGAACTTACGCTATGGCTACACCTTC CATKSENLRYGYTF
NA TRBJ1-2 14 TRBV28 NA TGTGCCAGCAGTTTATTTATCGGAGGGGATGGCTACACCTTC CASSLFIGGDGYTF
TRBD2 TRBJ2-1 18 TRBV14 NA TGTGCCAGCAGCCAAGGTATAGCGGGCCTCGGCTTGTACAATGAGCAGTTCTTC CASSQGIAGLGLYNEQFF
TRBD1 TRBJ1-1 15 TRBV19 NA TGTGCCAGTAGGGACAGGGGCGGGGGACGAACTGAAGCTTTCTTT CASRDRGGGRTEAFF
NA TRBJ1-3 16 TRBV18 NA TGTGCCAGCTCACCTCGAAGCCCTAGCTCTGGAAACACCATATATTTT CASSPRSPSSGNTIYF
TRBD1 TRBJ2-7 14 TRBV15 NA TGTGCCACCAGCAGGACAGGGAGCTCCTACGAGCAGTACTTC CATSRTGSSYEQYF
TRBD1 TRBJ1-5 17 TRBV3-1/TRBV3-2 NA TGTGCCAGCAGCCAGGGATTCGGGACAGATTTTCCTCAGCCCCAGCATTTT CASSQGFGTDFPQPQHF
NA TRBJ1-2 13 TRBV11-2 few TGTGCCAGCAGCCTCAGGGGCGCAGATGGCTACACCTTC CASSLRGADGYTF
TRBD2 TRBJ2-5 15 TRBV28 NA TGTGCCAGCAGCCCGAGTGGCGAGCGGGGGGGAGCTGTGTACTTC CASSPSGERGGAVYF
TRBD2 TRBJ2-1 19 TRBV29-1 NA TGCAGCGTTGAATTGAAGGGACTAGCGGGAGTTCTAGCTATAGGTGAGCAGTTCTTC CSVELKGLAGVLAIGEQFF
TRBD2 TRBJ2-1 13 TRBV7-9 NA TGTGCCAGCAGCCCGAGGGAGGGCAATGAGCAGTTCTTC CASSPREGNEQFF
TRBD2 TRBJ2-1 19 TRBV5-1 NA TGCGCCAGCAGTAGAACCGGGACTAGTCGGCAACGACCTTACAATGAGCAGTTCTTC CASSRTGTSRQRPYNEQFF
TRBD2 TRBJ2-1 15 TRBV11-2 NA TGTGCCAGCAGCTTAGGGCTAGCGGGAGTAAGTGAGCAGTTCTTC CASSLGLAGVSEQFF
TRBD2 TRBJ2-3 13 TRBV12-3/TRBV12-4 NA TGTGCCAGCAGTCACCTAGCGGGAGATACGCAGTATTTT CASSHLAGDTQYF
NA TRBJ1-1 11 TRBV27 NA TGTGCCAGCAGTACCGGTTCTGAAGCTTTCTTT CASSTGSEAFF
NA TRBJ1-5 14 TRBV19 few TGTGCCAGTTACAGGGTCGGGAGCAATCAGCCCCAGCATTTT CASYRVGSNQPQHF
NA TRBJ1-1 13 TRBV19 NA TGTGCCAGTAGTATAGAGATTCGGACTGAAGCTTTCTTT CASSIEIRTEAFF
NA TRBJ1-3 16 TRBV7-6 NA TGTGCCAGCAGCCGAACTGACAGCAGCTCTGGAAACACCATATATTTT CASSRTDSSSGNTIYF
NA TRBJ1-6 17 TRBV4-1 few TGCGCCAGCAGCCAACCGCCCGACAGTGGGGAAAATTCACCCCTCCACTTT CASSQPPDSGENSPLHF
TRBD1 TRBJ2-1 17 TRBV6-2/TRBV6-3 NA TGTGCCAGCAGTTACTCGATAGGGGACAGGGGGTTGGATGAGCAGTTCTTC CASSYSIGDRGLDEQFF
NA TRBJ1-5 13 TRBV5-8 NA TGTGCCAGCAGGGTACAGGACAATCAGCCCCAGCATTTT CASRVQDNQPQHF
TRBD1 TRBJ1-1 14 TRBV28 NA TGTGCCAGCAGTTCAGGGGGAGCGGACACTGAAGCTTTCTTT CASSSGGADTEAFF
NA TRBJ1-2 15 TRBV4-1 NA TGCGCCAGCAGCCAAGATCTTACCCTTAGCTATGGCTACACCTTC CASSQDLTLSYGYTF
TRBD2 TRBJ2-7 13 TRBV29-1 NA TGCAGCGTTGGACTAGCGGGGAACTACGAGCAGTACTTC CSVGLAGNYEQYF